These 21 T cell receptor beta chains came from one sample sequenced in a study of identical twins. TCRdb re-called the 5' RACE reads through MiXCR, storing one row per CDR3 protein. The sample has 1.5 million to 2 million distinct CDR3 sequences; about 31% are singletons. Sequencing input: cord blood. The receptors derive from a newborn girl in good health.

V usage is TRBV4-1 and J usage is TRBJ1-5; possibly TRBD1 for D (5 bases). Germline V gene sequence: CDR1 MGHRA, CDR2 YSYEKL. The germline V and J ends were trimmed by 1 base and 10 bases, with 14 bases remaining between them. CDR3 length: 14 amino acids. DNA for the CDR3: TGCGCCAGCAGCCAAGGGGGGGTTCCGGAACCCCAGCATTTT. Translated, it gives CASSQGGVPEPQHF.

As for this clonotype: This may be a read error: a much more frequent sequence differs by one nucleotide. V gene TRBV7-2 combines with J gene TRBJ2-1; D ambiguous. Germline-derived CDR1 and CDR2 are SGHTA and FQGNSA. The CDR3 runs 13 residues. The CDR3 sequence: CASSLAVYSEQFF. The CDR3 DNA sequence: TGTGCCAGCAGCTTAGCGGTCTACAGTGAGCAGTTCTTC.

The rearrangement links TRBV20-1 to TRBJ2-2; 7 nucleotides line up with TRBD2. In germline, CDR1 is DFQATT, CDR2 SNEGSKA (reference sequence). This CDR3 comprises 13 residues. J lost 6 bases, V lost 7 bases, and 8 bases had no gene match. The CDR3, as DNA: TGCAGTGTTCTGGGGGGGTTGGCCGGGGAGCTGTTTTTT. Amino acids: CSVLGGLAGELFF.

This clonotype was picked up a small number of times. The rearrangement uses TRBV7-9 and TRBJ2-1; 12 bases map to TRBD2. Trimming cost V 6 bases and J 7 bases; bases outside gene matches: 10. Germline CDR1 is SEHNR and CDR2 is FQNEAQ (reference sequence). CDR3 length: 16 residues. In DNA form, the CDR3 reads TGTGCCAGCAGTCCCGGAGTTCTAGCGGGAGGGAATGAGCAGTTCTTC. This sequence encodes CASSPGVLAGGNEQFF.

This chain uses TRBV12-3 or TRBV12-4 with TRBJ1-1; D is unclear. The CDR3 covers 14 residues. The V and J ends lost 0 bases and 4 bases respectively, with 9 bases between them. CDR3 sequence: CASSLAGLSTEAFF. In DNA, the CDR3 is TGTGCCAGCAGTTTAGCAGGTCTCAGCACTGAAGCTTTCTTT.

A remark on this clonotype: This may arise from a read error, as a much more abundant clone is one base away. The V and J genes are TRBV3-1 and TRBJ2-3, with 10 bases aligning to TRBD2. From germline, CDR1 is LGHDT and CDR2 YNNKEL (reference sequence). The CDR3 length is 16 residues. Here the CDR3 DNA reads TGTGCCGGCAGCCCTACTAGCGGGGCTAGCACAGATACGCAGTATTTT. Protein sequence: CAGSPTSGASTDTQYF.

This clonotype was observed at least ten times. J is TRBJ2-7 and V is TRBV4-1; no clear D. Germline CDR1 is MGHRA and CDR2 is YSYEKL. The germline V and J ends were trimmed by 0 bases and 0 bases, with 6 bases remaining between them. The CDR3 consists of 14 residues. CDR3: CASSQEGLSYEQYF. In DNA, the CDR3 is TGCGCCAGCAGCCAAGAAGGCCTCTCCTACGAGCAGTACTTC.

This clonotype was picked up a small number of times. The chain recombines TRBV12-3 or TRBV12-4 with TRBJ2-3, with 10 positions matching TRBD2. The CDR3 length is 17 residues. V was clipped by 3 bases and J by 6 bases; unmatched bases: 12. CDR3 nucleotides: TGTGCCAGCAGTTTTATCAGCGGGGGGGCAGGTTTGGATACGCAGTATTTT. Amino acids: CASSFISGGAGLDTQYF.

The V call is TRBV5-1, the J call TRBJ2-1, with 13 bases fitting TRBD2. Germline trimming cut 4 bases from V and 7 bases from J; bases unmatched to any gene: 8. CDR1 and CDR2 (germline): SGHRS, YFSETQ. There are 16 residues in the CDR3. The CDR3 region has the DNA TGCGCCAGCAGCCTTATGACTAGCGGGAGGTTTAATGAGCAGTTCTTC. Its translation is CASSLMTSGRFNEQFF.

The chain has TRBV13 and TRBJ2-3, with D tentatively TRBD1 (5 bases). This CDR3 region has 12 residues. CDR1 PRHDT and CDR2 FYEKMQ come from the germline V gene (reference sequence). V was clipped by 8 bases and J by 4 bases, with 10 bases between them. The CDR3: CASGQGSDTQYF. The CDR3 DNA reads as TGTGCCAGCGGCCAGGGATCAGATACGCAGTATTTT.

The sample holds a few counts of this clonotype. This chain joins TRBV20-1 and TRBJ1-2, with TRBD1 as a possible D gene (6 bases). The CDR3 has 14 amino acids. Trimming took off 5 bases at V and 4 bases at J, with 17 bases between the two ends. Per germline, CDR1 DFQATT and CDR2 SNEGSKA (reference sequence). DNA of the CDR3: TGCAGTGCTCCCCATCCGACAGGCACCTATGGCTACACCTTC. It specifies CSAPHPTGTYGYTF.

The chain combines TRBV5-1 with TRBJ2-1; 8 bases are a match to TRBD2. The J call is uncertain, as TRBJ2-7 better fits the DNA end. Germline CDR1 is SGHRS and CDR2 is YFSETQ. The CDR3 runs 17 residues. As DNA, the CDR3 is TGCGCCAGCAGCTTGACCATAGCGGGGAGCTCCTACAATGAGCAGTACTTC. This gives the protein CASSLTIAGSSYNEQYF.

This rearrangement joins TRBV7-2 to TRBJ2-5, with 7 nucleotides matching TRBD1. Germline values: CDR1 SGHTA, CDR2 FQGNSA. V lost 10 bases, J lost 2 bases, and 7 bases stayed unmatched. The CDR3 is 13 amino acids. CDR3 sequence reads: CATSQGQQETQYF. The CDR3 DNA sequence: TGTGCCACCTCTCAGGGACAGCAAGAGACCCAGTACTTC.

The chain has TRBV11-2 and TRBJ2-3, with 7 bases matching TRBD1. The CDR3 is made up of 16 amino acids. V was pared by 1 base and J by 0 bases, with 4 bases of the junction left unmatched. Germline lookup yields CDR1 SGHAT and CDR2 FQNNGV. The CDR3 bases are TGTGCCAGCAGCTTAGCCCGACAGGGAAGCACAGATACGCAGTATTTT. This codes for CASSLARQGSTDTQYF.

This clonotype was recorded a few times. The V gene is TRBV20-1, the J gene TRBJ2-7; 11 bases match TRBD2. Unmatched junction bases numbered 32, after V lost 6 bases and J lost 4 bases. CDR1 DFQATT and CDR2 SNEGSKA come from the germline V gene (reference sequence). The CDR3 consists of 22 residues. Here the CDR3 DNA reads TGCAGTGCCAAAGCAAATAGACCTTATGCGGGTACTAGCGGGAGCCGTAGTTACGAGCAGTACTTC. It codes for CSAKANRPYAGTSGSRSYEQYF.

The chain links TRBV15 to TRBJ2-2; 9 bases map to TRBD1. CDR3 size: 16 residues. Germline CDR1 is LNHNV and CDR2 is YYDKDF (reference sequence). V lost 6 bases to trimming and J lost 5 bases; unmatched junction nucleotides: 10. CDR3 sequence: CATRPVGQGPTGELFF. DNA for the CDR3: TGTGCCACCAGACCGGTGGGACAGGGCCCTACCGGGGAGCTGTTTTTT.

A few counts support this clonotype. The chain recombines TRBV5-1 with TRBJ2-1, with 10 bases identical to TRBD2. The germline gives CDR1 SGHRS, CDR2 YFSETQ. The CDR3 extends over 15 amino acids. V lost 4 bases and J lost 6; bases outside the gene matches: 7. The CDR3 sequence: CASSILAGEGNEQFF. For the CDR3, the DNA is TGCGCCAGCAGCATCCTAGCGGGAGAAGGCAATGAGCAGTTCTTC.

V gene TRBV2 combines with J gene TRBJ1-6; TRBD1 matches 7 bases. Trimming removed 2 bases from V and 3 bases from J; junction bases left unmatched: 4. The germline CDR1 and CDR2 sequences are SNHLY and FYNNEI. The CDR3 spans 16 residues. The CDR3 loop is CASSEQGGLYNSPLHF. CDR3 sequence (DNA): TGTGCCAGCAGTGAACAGGGGGGACTCTATAATTCACCCCTCCACTTT.

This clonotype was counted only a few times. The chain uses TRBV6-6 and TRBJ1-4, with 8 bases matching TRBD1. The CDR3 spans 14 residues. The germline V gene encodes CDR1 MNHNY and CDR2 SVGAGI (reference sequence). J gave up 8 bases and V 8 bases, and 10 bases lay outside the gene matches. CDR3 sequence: CASGQGWGIEKLFF. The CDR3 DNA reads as TGTGCCAGCGGACAGGGTTGGGGGATCGAAAAACTGTTTTTT.

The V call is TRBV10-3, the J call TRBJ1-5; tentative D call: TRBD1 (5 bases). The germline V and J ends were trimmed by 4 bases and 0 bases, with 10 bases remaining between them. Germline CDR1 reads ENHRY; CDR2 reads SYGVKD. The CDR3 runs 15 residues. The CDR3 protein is CAISGGRNSNQPQHF. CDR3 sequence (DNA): TGTGCCATCAGTGGGGGCAGGAATAGCAATCAGCCCCAGCATTTT.

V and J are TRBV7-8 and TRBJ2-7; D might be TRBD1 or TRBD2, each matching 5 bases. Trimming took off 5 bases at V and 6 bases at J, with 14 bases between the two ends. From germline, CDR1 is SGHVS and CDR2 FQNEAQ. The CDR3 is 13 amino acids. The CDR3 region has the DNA TGTGCCAGCAGCCCCATTTGGGGGTCCGAGCAGTACTTC. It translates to CASSPIWGSEQYF. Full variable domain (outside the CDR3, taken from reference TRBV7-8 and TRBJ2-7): GAGVSQSPRYKVAKRGQDVALRCDPISGHVSLFWYQQALGQGPEFLTYFQNEAQLDKSGLPSDRFFAERPEGSVSTLKIQRTQQEDSAVYLCASSPIWGSEQYFGPGTRLTVT.